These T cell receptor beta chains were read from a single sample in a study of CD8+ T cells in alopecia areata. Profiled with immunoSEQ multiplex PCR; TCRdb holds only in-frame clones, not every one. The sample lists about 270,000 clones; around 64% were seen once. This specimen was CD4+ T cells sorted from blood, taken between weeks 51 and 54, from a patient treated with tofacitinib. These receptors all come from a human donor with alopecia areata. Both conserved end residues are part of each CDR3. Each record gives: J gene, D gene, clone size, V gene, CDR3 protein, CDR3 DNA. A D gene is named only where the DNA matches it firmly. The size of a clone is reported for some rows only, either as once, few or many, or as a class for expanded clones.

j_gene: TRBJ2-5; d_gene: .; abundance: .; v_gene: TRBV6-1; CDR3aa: CASSVFTGNQETQYF; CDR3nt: TGTGCCAGCAGTGTCTTCACAGGGAACCAAGAGACCCAGTACTTC
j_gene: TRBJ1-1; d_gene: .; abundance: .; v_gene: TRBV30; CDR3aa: CAWSDLTALKGDTEAFF; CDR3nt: TGTGCCTGGAGTGACCTGACAGCCTTAAAGGGGGACACTGAAGCTTTCTTT
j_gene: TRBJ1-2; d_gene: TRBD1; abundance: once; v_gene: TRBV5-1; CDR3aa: CASSYSGTGGEGYTF; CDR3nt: TGCGCCAGCAGCTACTCCGGGACAGGGGGCGAGGGCTACACCTTC
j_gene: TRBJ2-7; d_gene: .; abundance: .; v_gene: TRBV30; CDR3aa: CAWSVGGPSYEQYF; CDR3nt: TGTGCCTGGAGTGTCGGGGGGCCCTCCTACGAGCAGTACTTC
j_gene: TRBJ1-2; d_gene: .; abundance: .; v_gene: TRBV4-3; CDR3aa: CASSQDGRANYGYTF; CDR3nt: TGCGCCAGCAGCCAAGATGGAAGGGCGAACTATGGCTACACCTTC
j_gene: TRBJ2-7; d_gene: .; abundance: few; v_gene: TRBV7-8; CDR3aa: CASSLGWPTTYEQYF; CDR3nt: TGTGCCAGCAGCTTAGGGTGGCCTACCACCTACGAGCAGTACTTC
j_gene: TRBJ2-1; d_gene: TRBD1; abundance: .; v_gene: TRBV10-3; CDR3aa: CAISTYGTGDNEQFF; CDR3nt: TGTGCCATCAGCACATACGGGACAGGGGACAATGAGCAGTTCTTC
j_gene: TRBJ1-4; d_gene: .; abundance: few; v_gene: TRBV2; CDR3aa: CASEWEEKLFF; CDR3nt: TGTGCCAGCGAATGGGAGGAAAAACTGTTTTTT
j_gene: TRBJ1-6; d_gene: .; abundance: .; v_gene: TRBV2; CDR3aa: CASKQLNSPLHF; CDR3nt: TGTGCCAGCAAACAGCTTAATTCACCCCTCCACTTT
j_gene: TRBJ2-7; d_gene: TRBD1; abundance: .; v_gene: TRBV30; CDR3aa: CAWNTGGYEQYF; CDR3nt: TGTGCCTGGAACACAGGGGGCTACGAGCAGTACTTC
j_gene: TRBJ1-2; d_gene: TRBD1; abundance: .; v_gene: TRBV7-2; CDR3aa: CASRPGQGTNYGYTF; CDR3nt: TGTGCCAGCAGGCCGGGACAGGGGACCAACTATGGCTACACCTTC
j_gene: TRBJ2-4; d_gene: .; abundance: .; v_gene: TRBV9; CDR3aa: CASSPSSGIQYF; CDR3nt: TGTGCCAGCAGCCCCAGTTCAGGCATTCAGTACTTC
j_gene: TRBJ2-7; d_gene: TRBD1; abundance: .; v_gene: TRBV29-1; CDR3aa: CSARQGAPYEQYF; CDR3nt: TGCAGCGCACGACAGGGGGCGCCCTACGAGCAGTACTTC
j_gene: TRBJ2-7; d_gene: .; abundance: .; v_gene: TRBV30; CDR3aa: CAWSVLLRYEQYF; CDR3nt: TGTGCCTGGAGTGTACTCCTACGATACGAGCAGTACTTC
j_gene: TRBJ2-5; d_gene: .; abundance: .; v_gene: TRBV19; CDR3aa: CASSGYQETQYF; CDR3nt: TGTGCCAGTAGCGGCTACCAAGAGACCCAGTACTTC
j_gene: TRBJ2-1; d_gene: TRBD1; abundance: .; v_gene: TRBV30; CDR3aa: CAWRDYRGLKYNEQFF; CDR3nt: TGTGCCTGGAGAGATTACAGGGGGCTGAAGTACAATGAGCAGTTCTTC
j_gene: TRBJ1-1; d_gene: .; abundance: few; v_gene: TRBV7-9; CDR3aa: CASSLAGRPAFF; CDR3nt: TGTGCCAGCAGCTTAGCTGGCAGGCCCGCTTTCTTT
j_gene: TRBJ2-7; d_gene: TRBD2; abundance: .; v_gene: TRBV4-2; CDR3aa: CASSPGLAGGTSYEQYF; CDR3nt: TGTGCCAGCAGCCCGGGACTAGCGGGGGGAACGTCCTACGAGCAGTACTTC
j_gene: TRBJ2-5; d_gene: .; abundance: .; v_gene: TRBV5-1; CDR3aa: CASSLGGRETQYF; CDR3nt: TGCGCCAGCAGCTTGGGGGGCCGAGAGACCCAGTACTTC